The clone carrying this TCR beta chain was detected once. TCRdb's table, derived via immunoSEQ multiplex PCR, lists solely in-frame clones and lacks some. The table shows about 53,000 clones, with roughly 81% occurring only once. This sample was included in a study of radiotherapy plus CTLA-4 blockade in lung cancer. Germline CDR1 is KGHSH and CDR2 is LQKENI. The CDR3 contains 14 residues. The V and J ends lost 3 bases and 5 bases, in that order; junction bases with no gene match: 2. Here the sequenced sample was peripheral blood, taken from a patient treated with radiotherapy plus ipilimumab. The rearrangement joins TRBV18 to TRBJ2-1; 9 nucleotides line up with TRBD1. The clonotype was recovered from a human donor with non-small cell lung cancer whose response to radiotherapy plus ipilimumab could not be evaluated. The CDR3: CASSPRDRDNEQFF. The CDR3 nucleotides read TGTGCCAGCTCACCTAGGGACAGGGACAATGAGCAGTTCTTC.